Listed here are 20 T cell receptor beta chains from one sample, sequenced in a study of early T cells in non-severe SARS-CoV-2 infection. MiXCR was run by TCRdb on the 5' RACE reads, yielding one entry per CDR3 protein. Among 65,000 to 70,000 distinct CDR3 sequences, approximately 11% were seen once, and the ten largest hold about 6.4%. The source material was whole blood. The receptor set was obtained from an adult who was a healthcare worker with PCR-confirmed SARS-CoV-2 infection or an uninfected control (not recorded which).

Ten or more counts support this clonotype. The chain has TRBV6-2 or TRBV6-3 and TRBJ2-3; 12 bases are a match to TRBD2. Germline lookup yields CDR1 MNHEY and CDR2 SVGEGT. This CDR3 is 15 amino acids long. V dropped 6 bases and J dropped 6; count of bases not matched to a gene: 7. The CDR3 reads CASSHGLAGSDTQYF. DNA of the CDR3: TGTGCCAGCAGCCACGGACTAGCGGGAAGCGATACGCAGTATTTT.

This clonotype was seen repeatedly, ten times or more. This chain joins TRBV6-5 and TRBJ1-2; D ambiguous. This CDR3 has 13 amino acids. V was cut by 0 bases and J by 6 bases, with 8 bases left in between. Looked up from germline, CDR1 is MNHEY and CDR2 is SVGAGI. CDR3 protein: CASSYSTSNGYTF. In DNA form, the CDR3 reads TGTGCCAGCAGTTACTCGACTTCGAATGGCTACACCTTC.

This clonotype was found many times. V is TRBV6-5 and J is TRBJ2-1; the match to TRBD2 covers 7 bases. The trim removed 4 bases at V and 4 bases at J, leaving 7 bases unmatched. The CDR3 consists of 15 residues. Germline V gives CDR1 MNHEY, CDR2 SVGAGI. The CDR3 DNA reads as TGTGCCAGCAGTTCCTTGGCTAGCGGATACAATGAGCAGTTCTTC. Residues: CASSSLASGYNEQFF.

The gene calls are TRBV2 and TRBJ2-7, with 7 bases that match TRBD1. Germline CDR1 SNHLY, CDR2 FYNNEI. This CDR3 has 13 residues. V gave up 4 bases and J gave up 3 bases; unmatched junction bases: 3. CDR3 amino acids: CASSGQGNYEQYF. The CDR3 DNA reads TGTGCCAGCAGTGGACAGGGAAACTACGAGCAGTACTTC.

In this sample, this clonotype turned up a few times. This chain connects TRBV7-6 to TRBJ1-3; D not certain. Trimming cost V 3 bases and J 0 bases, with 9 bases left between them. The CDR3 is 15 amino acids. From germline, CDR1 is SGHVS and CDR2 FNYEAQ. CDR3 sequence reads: CASSFGSLSGNTIYF. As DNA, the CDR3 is TGTGCCAGCAGCTTTGGGTCTCTCTCTGGAAACACCATATATTTT.

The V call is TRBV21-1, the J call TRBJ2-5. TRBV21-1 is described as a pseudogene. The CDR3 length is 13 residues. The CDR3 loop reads CASSKGYQETQYF. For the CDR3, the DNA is TGTGCCAGCAGCAAGGGGTATCAAGAGACCCAGTACTTC.

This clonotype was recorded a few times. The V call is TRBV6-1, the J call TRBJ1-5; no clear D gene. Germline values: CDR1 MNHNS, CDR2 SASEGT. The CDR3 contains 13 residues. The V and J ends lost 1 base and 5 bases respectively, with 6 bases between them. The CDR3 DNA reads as TGTGCCAGCAGTGAAGTCTGGGATCAGCCCCAGCATTTT. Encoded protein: CASSEVWDQPQHF.

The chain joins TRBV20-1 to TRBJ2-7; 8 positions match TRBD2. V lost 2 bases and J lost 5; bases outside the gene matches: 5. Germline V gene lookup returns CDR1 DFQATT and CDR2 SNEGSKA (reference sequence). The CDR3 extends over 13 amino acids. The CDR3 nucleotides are TGCAGTGCTAGAAGGACTAGCTACCACGAGCAGTACTTC. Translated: CSARRTSYHEQYF.

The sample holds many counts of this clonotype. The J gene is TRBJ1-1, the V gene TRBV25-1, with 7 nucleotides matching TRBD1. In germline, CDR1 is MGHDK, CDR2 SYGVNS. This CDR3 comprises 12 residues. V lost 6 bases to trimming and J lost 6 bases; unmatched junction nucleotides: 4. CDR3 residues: CASSRTGAEAFF. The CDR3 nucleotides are TGTGCCAGCAGCCGAACAGGGGCTGAAGCTTTCTTT.

CDR3 in amino acids: CASSPVGTQYF. In DNA form, the CDR3 reads TGTGCCAGCAGTCCTGTCGGGACCCAGTACTTC. This chain uses TRBV28 with TRBJ2-5; D gene uncertain. The CDR3 covers 11 residues. Trimming took 5 bases from V and 7 from J, leaving 8 bases between them. CDR1 is MDHEN and CDR2 is SYDVKM in the germline V gene.

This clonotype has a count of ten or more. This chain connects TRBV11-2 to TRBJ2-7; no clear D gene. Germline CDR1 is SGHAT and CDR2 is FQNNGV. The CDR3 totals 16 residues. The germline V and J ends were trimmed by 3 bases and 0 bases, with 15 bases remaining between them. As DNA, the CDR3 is TGTGCCAGCAGCTTCTATATCAGGCCTAGCTCCTACGAGCAGTACTTC. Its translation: CASSFYIRPSSYEQYF.

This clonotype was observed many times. DNA of the CDR3: TGTGCCAGCAGTGAAGGGAGGGTAGCCAAAAACATTCAGTACTTC. Translated, it gives CASSEGRVAKNIQYF. The chain joins TRBV25-1 to TRBJ2-4, with 7 bases fitting TRBD2. CDR1 MGHDK and CDR2 SYGVNS come from the germline V gene. This CDR3 has 15 amino acids. Trimming removed 2 bases from V and 0 bases from J; junction bases left unmatched: 1.

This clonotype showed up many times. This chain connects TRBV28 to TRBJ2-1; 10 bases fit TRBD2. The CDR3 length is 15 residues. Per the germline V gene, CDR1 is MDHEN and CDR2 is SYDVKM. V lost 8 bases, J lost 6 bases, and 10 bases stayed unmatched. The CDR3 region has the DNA TGTGCCAGCGAGAGATTAGCGGGAGGTTTCAATGAGCAGTTCTTC. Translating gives CASERLAGGFNEQFF.

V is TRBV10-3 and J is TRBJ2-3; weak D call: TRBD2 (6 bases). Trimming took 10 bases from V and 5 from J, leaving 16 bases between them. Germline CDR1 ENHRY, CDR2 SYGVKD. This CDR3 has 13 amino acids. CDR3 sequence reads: CATLQRAEDTQYF. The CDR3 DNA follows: TGTGCCACCCTTCAGCGGGCGGAAGATACGCAGTATTTT.

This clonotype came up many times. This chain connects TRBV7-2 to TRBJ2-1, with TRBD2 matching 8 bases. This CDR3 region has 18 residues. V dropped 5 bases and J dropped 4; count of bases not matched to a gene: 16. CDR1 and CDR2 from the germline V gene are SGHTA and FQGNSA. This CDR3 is CASSQEGSSGINYNEQFF. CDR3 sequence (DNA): TGTGCCAGCAGCCAAGAGGGGAGTAGCGGGATAAATTACAATGAGCAGTTCTTC.

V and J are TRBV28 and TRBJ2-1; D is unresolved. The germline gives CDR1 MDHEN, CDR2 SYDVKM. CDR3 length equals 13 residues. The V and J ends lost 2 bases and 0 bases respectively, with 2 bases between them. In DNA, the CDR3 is TGTGCCAGCAGTTTAAGCTCCTACAATGAGCAGTTCTTC. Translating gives CASSLSSYNEQFF.

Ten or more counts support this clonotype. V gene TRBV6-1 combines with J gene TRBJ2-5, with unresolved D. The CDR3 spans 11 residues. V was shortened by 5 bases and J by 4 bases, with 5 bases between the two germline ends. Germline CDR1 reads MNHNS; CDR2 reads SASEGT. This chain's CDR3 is CASSKTETQYF. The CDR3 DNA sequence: TGTGCCAGCAGTAAAACAGAGACCCAGTACTTC.

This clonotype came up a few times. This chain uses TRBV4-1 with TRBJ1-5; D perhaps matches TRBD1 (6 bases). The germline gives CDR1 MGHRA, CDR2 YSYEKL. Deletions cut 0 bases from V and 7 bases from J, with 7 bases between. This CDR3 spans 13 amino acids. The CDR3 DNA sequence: TGCGCCAGCAGCCAAGATGGGGGCCAGCCCCAGCATTTT. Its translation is CASSQDGGQPQHF.

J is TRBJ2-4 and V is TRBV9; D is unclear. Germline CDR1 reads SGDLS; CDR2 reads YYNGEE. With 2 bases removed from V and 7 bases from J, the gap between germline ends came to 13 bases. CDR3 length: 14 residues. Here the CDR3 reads CASSVTDEVNIQYF. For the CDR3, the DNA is TGTGCCAGCAGCGTCACTGATGAGGTTAACATTCAGTACTTC.

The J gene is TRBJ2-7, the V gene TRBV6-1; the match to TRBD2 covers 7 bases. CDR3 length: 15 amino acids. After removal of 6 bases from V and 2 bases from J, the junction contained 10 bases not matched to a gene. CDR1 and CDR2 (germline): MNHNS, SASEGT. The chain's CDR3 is CASSHISGLTYEQYF. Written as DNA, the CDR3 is TGTGCCAGCAGCCACATTAGCGGGCTCACCTACGAGCAGTACTTC.